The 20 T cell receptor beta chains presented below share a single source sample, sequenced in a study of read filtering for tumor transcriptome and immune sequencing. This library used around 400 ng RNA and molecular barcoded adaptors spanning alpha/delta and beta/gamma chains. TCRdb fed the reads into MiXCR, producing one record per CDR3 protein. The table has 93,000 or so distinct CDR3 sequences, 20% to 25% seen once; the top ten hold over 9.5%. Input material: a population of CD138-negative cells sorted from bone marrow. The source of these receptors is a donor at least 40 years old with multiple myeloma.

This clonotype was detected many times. DNA of the CDR3: TGTGCCAGCAGTTCGCAGCTCAGCAGCACTGAAGCTTTCTTT. Amino acid sequence: CASSSQLSSTEAFF. The chain combines TRBV12-3 or TRBV12-4 with TRBJ1-1, with D uncertain. This CDR3 spans 14 amino acids. The V end was cut by 4 bases, the J end by 4 bases, with 13 bases between.

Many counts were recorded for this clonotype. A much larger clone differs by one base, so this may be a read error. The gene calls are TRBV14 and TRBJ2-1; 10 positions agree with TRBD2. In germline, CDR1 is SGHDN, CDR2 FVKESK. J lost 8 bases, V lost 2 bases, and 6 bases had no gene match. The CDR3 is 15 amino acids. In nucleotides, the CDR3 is TGTGCCAGCAGCCAAATAGCGGGGGGTTACGATGAGCAGTTCTTC. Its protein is CASSQIAGGYDEQFF.

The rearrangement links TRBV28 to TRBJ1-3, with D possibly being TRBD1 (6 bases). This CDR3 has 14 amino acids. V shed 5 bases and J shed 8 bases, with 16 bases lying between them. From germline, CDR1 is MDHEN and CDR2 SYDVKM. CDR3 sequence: CASSPGGRRDTIYF. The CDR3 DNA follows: TGTGCCAGCAGTCCTGGGGGCCGACGAGACACCATATATTTT.

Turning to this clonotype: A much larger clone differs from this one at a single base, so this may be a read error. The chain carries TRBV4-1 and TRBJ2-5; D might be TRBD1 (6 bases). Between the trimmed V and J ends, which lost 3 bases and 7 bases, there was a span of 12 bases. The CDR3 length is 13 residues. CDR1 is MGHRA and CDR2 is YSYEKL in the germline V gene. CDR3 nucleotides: TGCGCCAGCAGCCAGGCCATAGGGGGGACCCAGTACTTC. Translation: CASSQAIGGTQYF.

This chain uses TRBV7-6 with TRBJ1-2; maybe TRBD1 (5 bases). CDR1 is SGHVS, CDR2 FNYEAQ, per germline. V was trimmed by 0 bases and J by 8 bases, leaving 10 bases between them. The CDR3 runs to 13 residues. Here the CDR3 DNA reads TGTGCCAGCAGCTTAGCGGAAGACAGCGGCTACACCTTC. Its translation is CASSLAEDSGYTF.

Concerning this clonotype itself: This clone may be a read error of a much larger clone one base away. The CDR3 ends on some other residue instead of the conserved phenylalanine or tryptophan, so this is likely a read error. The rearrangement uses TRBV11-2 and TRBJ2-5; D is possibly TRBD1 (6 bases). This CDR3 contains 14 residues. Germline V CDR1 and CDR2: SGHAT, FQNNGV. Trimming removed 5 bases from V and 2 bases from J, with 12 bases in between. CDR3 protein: CASSALGQQETQYL. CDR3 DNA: TGTGCCAGCAGCGCCCTAGGACAGCAAGAGACCCAGTACCTC.

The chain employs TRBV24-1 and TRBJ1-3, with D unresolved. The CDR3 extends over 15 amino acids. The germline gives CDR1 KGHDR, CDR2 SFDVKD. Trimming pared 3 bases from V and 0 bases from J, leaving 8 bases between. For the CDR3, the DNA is TGTGCCACCAGTGATCCTAGGACCTCTGGAAACACCATATATTTT. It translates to CATSDPRTSGNTIYF.

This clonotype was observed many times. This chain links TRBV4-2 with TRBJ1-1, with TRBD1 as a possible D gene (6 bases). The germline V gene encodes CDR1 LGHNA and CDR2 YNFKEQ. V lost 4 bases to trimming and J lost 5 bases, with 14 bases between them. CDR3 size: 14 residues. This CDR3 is CASSPGDSGTEAFF. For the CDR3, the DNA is TGTGCCAGCAGCCCAGGGGATTCAGGGACTGAAGCTTTCTTT.

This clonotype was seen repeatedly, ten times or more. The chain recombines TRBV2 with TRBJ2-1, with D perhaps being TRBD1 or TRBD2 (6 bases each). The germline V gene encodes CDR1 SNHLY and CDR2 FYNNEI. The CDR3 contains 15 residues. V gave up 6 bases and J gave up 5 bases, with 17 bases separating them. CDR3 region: CASRNLGGPDNEQFF. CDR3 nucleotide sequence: TGTGCCAGCAGGAATCTAGGGGGGCCGGACAATGAGCAGTTCTTC.

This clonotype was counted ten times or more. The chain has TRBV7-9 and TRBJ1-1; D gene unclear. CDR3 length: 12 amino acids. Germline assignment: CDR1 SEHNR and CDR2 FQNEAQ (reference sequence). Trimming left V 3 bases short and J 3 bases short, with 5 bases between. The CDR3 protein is CASSFSDTEAFF. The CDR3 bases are TGTGCCAGCAGCTTTTCGGACACTGAAGCTTTCTTT.

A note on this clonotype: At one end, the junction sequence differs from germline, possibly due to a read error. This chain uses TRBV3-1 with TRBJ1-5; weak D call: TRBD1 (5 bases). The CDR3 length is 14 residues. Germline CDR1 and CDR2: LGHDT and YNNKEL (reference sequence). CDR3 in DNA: TGTGCCAGCAGCCAAGCAACAGGTCGCCAGCCCAAGCATTTT. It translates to CASSQATGRQPKHF.

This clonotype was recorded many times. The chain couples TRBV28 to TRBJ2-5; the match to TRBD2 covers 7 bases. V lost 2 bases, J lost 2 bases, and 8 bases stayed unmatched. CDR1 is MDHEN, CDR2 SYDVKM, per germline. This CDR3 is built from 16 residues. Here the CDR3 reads CASSLGRGPQQETQYF. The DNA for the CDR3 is TGTGCCAGCAGTTTAGGGAGGGGTCCGCAGCAAGAGACCCAGTACTTC.

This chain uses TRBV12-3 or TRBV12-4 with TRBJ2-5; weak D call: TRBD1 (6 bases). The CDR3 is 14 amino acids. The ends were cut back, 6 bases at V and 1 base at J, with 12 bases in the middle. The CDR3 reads CASSSPDSQETQYF. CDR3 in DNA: TGTGCCAGCAGCTCTCCGGACAGCCAAGAGACCCAGTACTTC.

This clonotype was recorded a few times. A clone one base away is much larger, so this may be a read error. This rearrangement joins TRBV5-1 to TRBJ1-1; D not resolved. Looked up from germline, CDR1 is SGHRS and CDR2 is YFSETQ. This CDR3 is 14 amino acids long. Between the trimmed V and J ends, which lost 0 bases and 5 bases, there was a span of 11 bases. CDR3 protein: CASSLARRETEAFF. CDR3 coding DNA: TGCGCCAGCAGCTTGGCACGCCGCGAAACTGAAGCTTTCTTT. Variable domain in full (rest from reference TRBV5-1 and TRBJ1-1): KAGVTQTPRYLIKTRGQQVTLSCSPISGHRSVSWYQQTPGQGLQFLFEYFSETQRNKGNFPGRFSGRQFSNSRSEMNVSTLELGDSALYLCASSLARRETEAFFGQGTRLTVV.

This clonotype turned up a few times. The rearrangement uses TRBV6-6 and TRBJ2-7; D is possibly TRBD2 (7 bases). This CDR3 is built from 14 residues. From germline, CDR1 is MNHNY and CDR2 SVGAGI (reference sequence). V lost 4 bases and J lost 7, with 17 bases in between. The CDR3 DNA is TGTGCCAGCAGTTCCGAGGGGGGGGCTTATGAGCAGTACTTC. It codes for CASSSEGGAYEQYF.

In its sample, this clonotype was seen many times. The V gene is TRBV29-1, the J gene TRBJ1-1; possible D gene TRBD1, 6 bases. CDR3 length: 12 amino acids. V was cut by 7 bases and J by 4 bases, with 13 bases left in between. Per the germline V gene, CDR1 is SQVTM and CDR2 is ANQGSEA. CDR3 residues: CSGSEGGTEAFF. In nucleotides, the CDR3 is TGCAGCGGGTCAGAGGGGGGCACTGAAGCTTTCTTT.

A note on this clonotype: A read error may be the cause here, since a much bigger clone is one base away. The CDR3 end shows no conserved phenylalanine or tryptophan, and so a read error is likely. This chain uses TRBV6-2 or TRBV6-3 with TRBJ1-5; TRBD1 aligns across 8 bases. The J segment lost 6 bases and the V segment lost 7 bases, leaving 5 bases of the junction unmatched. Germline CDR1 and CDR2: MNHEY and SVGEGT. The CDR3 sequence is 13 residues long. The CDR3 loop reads CASKGQGSQPQHI. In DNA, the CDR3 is TGTGCCAGCAAAGGACAGGGAAGTCAGCCCCAGCATATT.

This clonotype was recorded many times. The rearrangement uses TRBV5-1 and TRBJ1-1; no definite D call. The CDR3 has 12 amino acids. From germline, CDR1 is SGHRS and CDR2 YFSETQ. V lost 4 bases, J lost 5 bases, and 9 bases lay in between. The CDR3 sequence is CASSVDRTEAFF. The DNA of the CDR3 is TGCGCCAGCAGCGTGGATAGGACTGAAGCTTTCTTT.

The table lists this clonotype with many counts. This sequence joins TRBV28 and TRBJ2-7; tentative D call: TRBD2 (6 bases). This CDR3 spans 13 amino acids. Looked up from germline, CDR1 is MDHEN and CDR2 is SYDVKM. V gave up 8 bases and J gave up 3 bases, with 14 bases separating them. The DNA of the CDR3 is TGTGCCAGCTGTCAAGGAGGGGACTACGAGCAGTACTTC. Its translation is CASCQGGDYEQYF.

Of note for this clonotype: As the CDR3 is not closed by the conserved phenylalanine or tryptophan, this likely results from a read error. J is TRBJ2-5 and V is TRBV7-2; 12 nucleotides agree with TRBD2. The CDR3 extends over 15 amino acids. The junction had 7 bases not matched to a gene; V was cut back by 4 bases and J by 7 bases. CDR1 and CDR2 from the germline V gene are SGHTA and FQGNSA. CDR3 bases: TGTGCCAGCAGCTCAGGACTAGCGGGGTCATCGACCCAGTACCTC. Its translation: CASSSGLAGSSTQYL.